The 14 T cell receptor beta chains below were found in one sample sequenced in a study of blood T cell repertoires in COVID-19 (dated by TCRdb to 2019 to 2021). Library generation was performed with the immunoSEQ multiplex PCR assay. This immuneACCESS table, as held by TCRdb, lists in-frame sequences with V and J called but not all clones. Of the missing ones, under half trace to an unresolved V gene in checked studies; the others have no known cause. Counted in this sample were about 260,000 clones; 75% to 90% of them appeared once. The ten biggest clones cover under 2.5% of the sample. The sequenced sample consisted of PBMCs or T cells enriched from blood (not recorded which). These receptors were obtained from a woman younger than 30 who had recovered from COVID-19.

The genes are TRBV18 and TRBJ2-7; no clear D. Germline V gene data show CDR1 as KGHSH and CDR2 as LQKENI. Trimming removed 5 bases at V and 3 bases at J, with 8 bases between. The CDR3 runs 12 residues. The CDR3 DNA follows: TGTGCCAGCTCAACACAGAGCTACGAGCAGTACTTC. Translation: CASSTQSYEQYF.

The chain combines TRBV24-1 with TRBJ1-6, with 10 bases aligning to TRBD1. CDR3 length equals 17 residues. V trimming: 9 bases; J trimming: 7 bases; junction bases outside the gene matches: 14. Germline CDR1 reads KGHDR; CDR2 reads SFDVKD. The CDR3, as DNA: TGTGCCACCGAGACCCTTGACAGGGGGCAAACCAATTCACCCCTCCACTTT. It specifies CATETLDRGQTNSPLHF.

CDR3 sequence reads: CASSERRGSEQFF. In DNA, the CDR3 is TGCGCCAGCAGTGAAAGACGCGGCAGTGAGCAGTTCTTC. J is TRBJ2-1 and V is TRBV10-1; no clear D gene. Germline-derived CDR1 and CDR2 are WNHNN and SYGVQD (reference sequence). The V end lost 3 bases, the J end lost 9 bases, and 12 bases lay between the germline ends. The CDR3 extends over 13 amino acids.

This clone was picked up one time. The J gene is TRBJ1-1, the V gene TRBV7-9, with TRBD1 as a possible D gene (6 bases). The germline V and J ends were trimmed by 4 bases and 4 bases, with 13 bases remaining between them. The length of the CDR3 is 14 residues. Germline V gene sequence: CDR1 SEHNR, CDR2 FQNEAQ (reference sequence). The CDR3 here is CASSSLTGLTEAFF. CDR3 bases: TGTGCCAGCAGCTCTTTAACAGGGCTCACTGAAGCTTTCTTT.

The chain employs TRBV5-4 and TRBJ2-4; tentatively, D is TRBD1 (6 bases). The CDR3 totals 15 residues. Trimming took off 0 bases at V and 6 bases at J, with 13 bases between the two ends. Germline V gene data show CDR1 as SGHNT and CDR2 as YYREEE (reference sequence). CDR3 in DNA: TGTGCCAGCAGCTTGGATCCAGGGGTGAGAAACATTCAGTACTTC. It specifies CASSLDPGVRNIQYF.

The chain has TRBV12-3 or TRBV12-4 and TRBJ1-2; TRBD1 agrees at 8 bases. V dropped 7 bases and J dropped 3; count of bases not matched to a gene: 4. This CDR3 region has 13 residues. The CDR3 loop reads CASTTGQDYGYTF. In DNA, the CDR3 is TGTGCCAGCACCACGGGACAGGACTATGGCTACACCTTC.

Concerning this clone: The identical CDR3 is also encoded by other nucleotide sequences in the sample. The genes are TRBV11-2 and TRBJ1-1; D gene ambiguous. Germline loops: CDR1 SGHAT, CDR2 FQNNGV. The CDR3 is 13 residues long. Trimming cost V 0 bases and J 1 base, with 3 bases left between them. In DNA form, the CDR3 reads TGTGCCAGCAGCTTAGACAGGAACACTGAAGCTTTCTTT. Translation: CASSLDRNTEAFF.

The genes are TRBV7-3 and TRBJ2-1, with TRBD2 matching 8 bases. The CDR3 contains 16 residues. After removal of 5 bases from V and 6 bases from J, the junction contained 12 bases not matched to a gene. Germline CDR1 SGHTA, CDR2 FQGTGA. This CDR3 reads CASSPTVVSGSNEQFF. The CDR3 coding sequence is TGTGCCAGCAGCCCGACTGTTGTGAGCGGGAGCAATGAGCAGTTCTTC.

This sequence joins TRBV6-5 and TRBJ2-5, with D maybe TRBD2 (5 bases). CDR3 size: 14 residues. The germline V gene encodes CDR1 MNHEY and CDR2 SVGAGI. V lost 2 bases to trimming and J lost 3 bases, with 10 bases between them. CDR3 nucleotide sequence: TGTGCCAGCAGTTACCCGGGGTCCAAAGAGACCCAGTACTTC. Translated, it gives CASSYPGSKETQYF.

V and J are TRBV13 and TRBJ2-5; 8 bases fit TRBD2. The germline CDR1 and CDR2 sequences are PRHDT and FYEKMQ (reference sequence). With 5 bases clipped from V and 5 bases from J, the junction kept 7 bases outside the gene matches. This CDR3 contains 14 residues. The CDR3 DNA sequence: TGTGCCAGCAGCCCCGGGGGGGCAGGGGAGACCCAGTACTTC. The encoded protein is CASSPGGAGETQYF.

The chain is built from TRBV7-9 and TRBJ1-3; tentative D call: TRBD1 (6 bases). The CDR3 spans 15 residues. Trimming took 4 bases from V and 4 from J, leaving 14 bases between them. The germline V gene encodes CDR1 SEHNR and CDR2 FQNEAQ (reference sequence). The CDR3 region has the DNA TGTGCCAGCAGCTCGGCAGGGGAAATAGGAAACACCATATATTTT. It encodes CASSSAGEIGNTIYF.

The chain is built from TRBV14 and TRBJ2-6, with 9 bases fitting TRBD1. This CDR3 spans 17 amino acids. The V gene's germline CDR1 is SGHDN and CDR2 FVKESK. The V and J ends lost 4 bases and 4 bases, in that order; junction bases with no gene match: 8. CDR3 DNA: TGTGCCAGCAGCCTACAGGGGGCGCTCTCCGGGGCCAACGTCCTGACTTTC. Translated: CASSLQGALSGANVLTF.

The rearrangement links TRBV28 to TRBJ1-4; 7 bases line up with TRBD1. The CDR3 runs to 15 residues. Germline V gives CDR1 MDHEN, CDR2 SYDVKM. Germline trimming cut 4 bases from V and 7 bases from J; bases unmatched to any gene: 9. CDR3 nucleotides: TGTGCCAGCAGTTCCTTGGGGGGACAGCCTGAAAAACTGTTTTTT. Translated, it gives CASSSLGGQPEKLFF. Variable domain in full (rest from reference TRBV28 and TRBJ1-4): DVKVTQSSRYLVKRTGEKVFLECVQDMDHENMFWYRQDPGLGLRLIYFSYDVKMKEKGDIPEGYSVSREKKERFSLILESASTNQTSMYLCASSSLGGQPEKLFFGSGTQLSVL.

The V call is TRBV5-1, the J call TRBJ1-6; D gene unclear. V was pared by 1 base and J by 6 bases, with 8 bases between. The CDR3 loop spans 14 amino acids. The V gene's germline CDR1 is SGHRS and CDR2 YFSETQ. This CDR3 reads CASSLLTRNSPLHF. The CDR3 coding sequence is TGCGCCAGCAGCTTGCTCACGCGTAATTCACCCCTCCACTTT.